The T cell receptor beta chain described here comes from a study of T cells after yellow fever vaccination. Each CDR3 protein gets one entry after TCRdb re-called the 5' RACE reads with MiXCR. The table shows around 330,000 distinct CDR3 sequences, with about 3.5% occurring only once. Trimming removed 5 bases from V and 4 bases from J, with 11 bases in between. Per germline, CDR1 SGHTA and CDR2 FQGNSA. The CDR3 is 13 amino acids. This chain connects TRBV7-2 to TRBJ1-1; tentative D call: TRBD1 (6 bases). This TCR was sampled from a man younger than 35 who received the YFV17D yellow fever vaccine. This specimen was PBMCs, taken on the day of the yellow fever booster vaccination. The CDR3 nucleotides are TGTGCCAGCAGCCAGAGGGGGTTCACTGAAGCTTTCTTT. Amino acids: CASSQRGFTEAFF. The variable domain in full, completed from reference TRBV7-2 and TRBJ1-1, reads GAGVSQSPSNKVTEKGKDVELRCDPISGHTALYWYRQSLGQGLEFLIYFQGNSAPDKSGLPSDRFSAERTGGSVSTLTIQRTQQEDSAVYLCASSQRGFTEAFFGQGTRLTVV.